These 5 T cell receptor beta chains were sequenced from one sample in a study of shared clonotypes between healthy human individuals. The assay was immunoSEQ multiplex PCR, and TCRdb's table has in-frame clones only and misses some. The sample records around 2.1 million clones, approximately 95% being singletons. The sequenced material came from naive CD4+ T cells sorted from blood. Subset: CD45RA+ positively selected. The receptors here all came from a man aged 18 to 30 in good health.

CDR3 nucleotide sequence: TGTGCCTGGAGTGTATGGAGTAAGGGGGCAGAGACCCAGTACTTC. This gives the protein CAWSVWSKGAETQYF. This chain links TRBV30 with TRBJ2-5; 7 bases map to TRBD1. After removal of 0 bases from V and 4 bases from J, the junction contained 8 bases not matched to a gene. This CDR3 contains 15 residues. Germline V gene sequence: CDR1 GTSNPN, CDR2 SVGIG (reference sequence).

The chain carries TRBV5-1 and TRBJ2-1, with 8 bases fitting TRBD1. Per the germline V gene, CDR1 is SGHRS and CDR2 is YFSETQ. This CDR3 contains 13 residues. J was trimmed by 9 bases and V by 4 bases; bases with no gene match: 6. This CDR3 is CASSPGTGTEQFF. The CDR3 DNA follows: TGCGCCAGCAGCCCCGGGACAGGTACTGAGCAGTTCTTC.

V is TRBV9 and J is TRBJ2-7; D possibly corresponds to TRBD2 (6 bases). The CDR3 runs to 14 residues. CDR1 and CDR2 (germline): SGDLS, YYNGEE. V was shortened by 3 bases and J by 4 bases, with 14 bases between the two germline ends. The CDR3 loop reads CASSGSPGAYEQYF. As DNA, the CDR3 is TGTGCCAGCAGCGGGTCGCCGGGAGCTTACGAGCAGTACTTC.

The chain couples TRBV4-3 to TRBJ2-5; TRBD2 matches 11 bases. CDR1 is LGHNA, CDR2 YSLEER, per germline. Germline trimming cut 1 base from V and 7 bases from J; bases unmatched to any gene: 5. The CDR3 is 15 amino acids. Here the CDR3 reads CASSQVAGGPGTQYF. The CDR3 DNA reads TGCGCCAGCAGCCAAGTAGCGGGAGGGCCCGGGACCCAGTACTTC.

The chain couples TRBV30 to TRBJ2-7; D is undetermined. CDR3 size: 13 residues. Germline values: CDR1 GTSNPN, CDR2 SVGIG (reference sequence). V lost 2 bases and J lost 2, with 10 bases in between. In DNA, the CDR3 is TGTGCCTGGAGTCCACTTCAGCCCTACGAGCAGTACTTC. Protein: CAWSPLQPYEQYF.